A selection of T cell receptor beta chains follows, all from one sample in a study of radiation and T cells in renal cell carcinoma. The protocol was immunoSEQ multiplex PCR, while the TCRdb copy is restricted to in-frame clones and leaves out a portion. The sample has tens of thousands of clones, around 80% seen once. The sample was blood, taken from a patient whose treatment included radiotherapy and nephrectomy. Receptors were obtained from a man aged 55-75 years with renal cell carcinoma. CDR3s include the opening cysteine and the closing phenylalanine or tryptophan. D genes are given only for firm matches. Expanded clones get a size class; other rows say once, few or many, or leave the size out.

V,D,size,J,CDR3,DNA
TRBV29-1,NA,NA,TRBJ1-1,CSVGKSENTEAFF,TGCAGCGTTGGGAAATCAGAGAACACTGAAGCTTTCTTT
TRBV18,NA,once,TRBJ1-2,CASSPGSVSYGYTF,TGTGCCAGCTCACCGGGATCAGTTTCCTATGGCTACACCTTC
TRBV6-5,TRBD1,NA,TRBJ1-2,CASRTMNRDRRGYTF,TGTGCCAGCAGAACAATGAACCGGGACAGGCGTGGCTACACCTTC
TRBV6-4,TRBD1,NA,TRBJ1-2,CASSDSNRGRDYGYTF,TGTGCCAGCAGTGACTCGAACAGGGGGCGAGACTATGGCTACACCTTC
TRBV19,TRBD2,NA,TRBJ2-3,CASSILGLAENTDTQYF,TGTGCCAGTAGTATTCTCGGGCTAGCGGAGAACACAGATACGCAGTATTTT
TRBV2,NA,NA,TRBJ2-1,CASWSSYNEQFF,TGTGCCAGCTGGAGCTCCTACAATGAGCAGTTCTTC
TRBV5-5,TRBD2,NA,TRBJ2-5,CASSLGLAGLPMGETQYF,TGTGCCAGCAGCTTGGGGCTAGCGGGACTCCCCATGGGGGAGACCCAGTACTTC
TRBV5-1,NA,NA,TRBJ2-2,CASSLPPTIANTGELFF,TGCGCCAGCAGCTTACCCCCGACGATTGCGAACACCGGGGAGCTGTTTTTT
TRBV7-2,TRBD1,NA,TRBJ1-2,CASSPGTGGFTF,TGTGCCAGCAGCCCGGGGACAGGGGGATTCACCTTC
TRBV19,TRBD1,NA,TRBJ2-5,CASSIAGTGEETQYF,TGTGCCAGTAGTATAGCCGGGACAGGGGAGGAGACCCAGTACTTC
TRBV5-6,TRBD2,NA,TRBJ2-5,CASSNSGGVETQYF,TGTGCCAGCAGCAATAGCGGGGGGGTGGAGACCCAGTACTTC
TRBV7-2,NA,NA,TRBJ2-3,CASSLLKGGGTDTQYF,TGTGCCAGCAGCTTACTCAAGGGGGGGGGCACAGATACGCAGTATTTT
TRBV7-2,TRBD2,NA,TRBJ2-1,CASSSPGGLAAVYNEQFF,TGTGCCAGCAGTTCTCCTGGGGGACTAGCGGCTGTTTACAATGAGCAGTTCTTC
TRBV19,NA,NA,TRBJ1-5,CASSIRPPGGNQPQHF,TGTGCCAGTAGTATCCGGCCTCCTGGGGGCAATCAGCCCCAGCATTTT
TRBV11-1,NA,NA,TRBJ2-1,CASSLVFATNNEQFF,TGTGCCAGCAGCTTAGTGTTTGCCACAAACAATGAGCAGTTCTTC
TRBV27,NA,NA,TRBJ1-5,CASSSGTRGDQPQHF,TGTGCCAGCAGTTCCGGGACCCGAGGGGATCAGCCCCAGCATTTT
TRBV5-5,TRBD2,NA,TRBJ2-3,CASSLAILAGSTDTQYF,TGTGCCAGCAGCTTGGCCATCCTAGCGGGTTCCACAGATACGCAGTATTTT
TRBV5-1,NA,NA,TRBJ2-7,CASKLRDTSYEQYF,TGCGCCAGCAAACTCCGGGACACTTCCTACGAGCAGTACTTC
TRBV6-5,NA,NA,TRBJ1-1,CASTRYTEAFF,TGTGCCAGCACCAGGTACACTGAAGCTTTCTTT
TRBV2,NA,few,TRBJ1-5,CASSERVYSNQPQHF,TGTGCCAGCAGTGAAAGGGTTTATAGCAATCAGCCCCAGCATTTT
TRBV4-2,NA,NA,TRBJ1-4,CASSQLPGLGRDEKLFF,TGTGCCAGCAGCCAACTCCCGGGACTTGGACGTGATGAAAAACTGTTTTTT
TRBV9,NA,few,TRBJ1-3,CASSVEGISGNTIYF,TGTGCCAGCAGCGTAGAAGGGATCTCTGGAAACACCATATATTTT
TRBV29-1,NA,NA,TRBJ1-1,CSAKGGDTEAFF,TGCAGCGCCAAGGGTGGGGACACTGAAGCTTTCTTT
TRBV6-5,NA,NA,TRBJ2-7,CASSYSVADYEQYF,TGTGCCAGCAGTTACTCGGTGGCAGACTACGAGCAGTACTTC
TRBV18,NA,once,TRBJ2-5,CASSPTQETQYF,TGTGCCAGCTCACCGACCCAAGAGACCCAGTACTTC
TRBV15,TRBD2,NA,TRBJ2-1,CATWGGWEQFF,TGTGCCACCTGGGGGGGATGGGAGCAGTTCTTC
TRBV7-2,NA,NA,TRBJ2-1,CASSPARARNEQFF,TGTGCCAGCAGCCCCGCAAGAGCGCGGAATGAGCAGTTCTTC
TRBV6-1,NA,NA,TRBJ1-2,CASSEFADNYGYTF,TGTGCCAGCAGTGAATTCGCGGATAACTATGGCTACACCTTC
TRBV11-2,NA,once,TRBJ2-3,CASSQWRDTQYF,TGTGCCAGCAGCCAGTGGCGGGATACGCAGTATTTT
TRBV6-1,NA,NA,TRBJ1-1,CASSGTSRGTEAFF,TGTGCCAGCAGTGGGACGAGTAGGGGCACTGAAGCTTTCTTT
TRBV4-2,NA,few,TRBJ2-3,CASSETRWPTDTQYF,TGTGCCAGCAGCGAAACCCGGTGGCCCACAGATACGCAGTATTTT
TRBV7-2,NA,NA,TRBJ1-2,CASSLATAWWADGYTF,TGTGCCAGCAGCTTAGCCACAGCATGGTGGGCTGATGGCTACACCTTC
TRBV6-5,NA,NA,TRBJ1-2,CASSWVGGYGYTF,TGTGCCAGCAGTTGGGTAGGGGGGTATGGCTACACCTTC
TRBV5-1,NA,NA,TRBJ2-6,CASSLTGVVRFSGANVLTF,TGCGCCAGCAGCTTAACAGGCGTAGTTAGGTTCTCTGGGGCCAACGTCCTGACTTTC
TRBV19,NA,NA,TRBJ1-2,CASSNLEAGGYGYTF,TGTGCCAGTTCTAACCTAGAGGCAGGTGGATATGGCTACACCTTC
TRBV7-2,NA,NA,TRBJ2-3,CASSPDYLSTDTQYF,TGTGCCAGCAGCCCCGACTACCTAAGCACAGATACGCAGTATTTT
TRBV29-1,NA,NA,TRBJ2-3,CSVEHLLTDTQYF,TGCAGCGTTGAACACCTTTTGACAGATACGCAGTATTTT
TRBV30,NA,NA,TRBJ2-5,CAWSVGLLQGETQYF,TGTGCCTGGAGTGTTGGTCTGTTACAGGGAGAGACCCAGTACTTC
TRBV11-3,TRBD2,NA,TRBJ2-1,CASSLDSSIAGGGMNEQFF,TGTGCCAGCAGCTTAGATAGTAGCATAGCGGGAGGAGGAATGAATGAGCAGTTCTTC
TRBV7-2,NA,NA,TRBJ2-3,CASSLTPAGTGADTQYF,TGTGCCAGCAGCCTTACCCCAGCGGGCACTGGCGCAGATACGCAGTATTTT
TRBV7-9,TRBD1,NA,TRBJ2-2,CASRHARGRGQTGELFF,TGTGCCAGCAGACACGCCCGGGGCAGGGGGCAGACCGGGGAGCTGTTTTTT
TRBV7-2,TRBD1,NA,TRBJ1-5,CASSNQRDRDSNQPQHF,TGTGCCAGCAGCAACCAAAGGGACAGAGATAGCAATCAGCCCCAGCATTTT